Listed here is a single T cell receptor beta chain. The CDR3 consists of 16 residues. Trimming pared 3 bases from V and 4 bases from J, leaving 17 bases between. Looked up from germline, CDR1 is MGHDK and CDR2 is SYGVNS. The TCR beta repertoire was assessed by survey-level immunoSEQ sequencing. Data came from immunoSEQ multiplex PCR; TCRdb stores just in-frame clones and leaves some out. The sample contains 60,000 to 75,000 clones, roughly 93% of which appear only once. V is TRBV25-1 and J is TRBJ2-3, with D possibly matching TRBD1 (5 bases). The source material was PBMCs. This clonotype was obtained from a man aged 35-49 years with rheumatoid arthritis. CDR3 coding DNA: TGTGCCAGCAGTGAGGTCAGGGTGAATTGGGCAGATACGCAGTATTTT. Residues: CASSEVRVNWADTQYF.